This is a list of T cell receptor beta chains from one sample in a study of human T cells and chemical hapten exposure. TCRdb re-analysed the RACE reads in MiXCR, keeping a single row per CDR3 protein. The sample shows some 250,000 distinct CDR3 sequences, approximately 7.5% of them seen only once. This specimen consisted of whole blood, obtained in connection with sensitization to the hapten diphenylcyclopropenone (DPC). The receptors stem from a man aged 18 to 35 with alopecia areata. Some clones in this sample may be carry-over from other donors' samples. CDR3s include the opening cysteine and the closing phenylalanine or tryptophan. Fields, in order: D gene, V gene, J gene, clone size, CDR3 protein, CDR3 DNA. D genes are given only for firm matches. Some rows mark clone size as missing; the rest say once, few, many or name a class of expanded clone.

D: NA
V: TRBV27
J: TRBJ1-6
size: NA
CDR3: CASGRILDSPLHF
DNA: TGTGCCAGCGGACGGATACTTGATTCACCCCTCCACTTT

D: NA
V: TRBV4-1
J: TRBJ1-2
size: NA
CDR3: CASSQVTRGRRDYGYTF
DNA: TGCGCCAGCAGCCAAGTCACGCGGGGGCGAAGGGACTATGGCTACACCTTC

D: NA
V: TRBV28
J: TRBJ2-2
size: few
CDR3: CASSLVVSTSTGELFF
DNA: TGTGCCAGCAGTTTAGTGGTCAGCACCTCCACCGGGGAGCTGTTTTTT

D: NA
V: TRBV12-3/TRBV12-4
J: TRBJ2-2
size: many
CDR3: CASSLEGFGELFF
DNA: TGTGCCAGCAGTTTAGAGGGATTCGGGGAGCTGTTTTTT

D: TRBD1
V: TRBV19
J: TRBJ2-1
size: few
CDR3: CASSKGTGPYEQFF
DNA: TGTGCCAGTAGTAAAGGGACAGGGCCCTATGAGCAGTTCTTC

D: NA
V: TRBV7-2
J: TRBJ2-2
size: few
CDR3: CASSLEPATGELFF
DNA: TGTGCCAGCAGCTTAGAGCCAGCTACCGGGGAGCTGTTTTTT

D: NA
V: TRBV12-3/TRBV12-4
J: TRBJ1-5
size: few
CDR3: CASSESLKANSNQPQHF
DNA: TGTGCCAGCAGCGAATCACTTAAGGCTAATAGCAATCAGCCCCAGCATTTT

D: NA
V: TRBV6-6
J: TRBJ1-5
size: NA
CDR3: CASSLAGGSLPQHF
DNA: TGTGCCAGCAGTCTCGCCGGTGGTAGCCTGCCCCAGCATTTT

D: NA
V: TRBV4-3
J: TRBJ2-5
size: NA
CDR3: CASSQDQVAVQETQYF
DNA: TGCGCCAGCAGCCAAGATCAGGTAGCGGTCCAAGAGACCCAGTACTTC

D: NA
V: TRBV10-3
J: TRBJ2-3
size: NA
CDR3: CAISVQGTDTQYF
DNA: TGTGCCATCAGTGTACAGGGAACAGATACGCAGTATTTT

D: NA
V: TRBV5-6
J: TRBJ2-3
size: NA
CDR3: CASAGYRDTQYF
DNA: TGTGCCAGCGCCGGGTATCGAGATACGCAGTATTTT

D: NA
V: TRBV28
J: TRBJ2-5
size: many
CDR3: CASSFWRRDSQETQYF
DNA: NA

D: TRBD2
V: TRBV6-6
J: TRBJ2-3
size: NA
CDR3: CASTIAGKTDTQYF
DNA: TGTGCCAGCACCATAGCGGGGAAGACAGATACGCAGTATTTT

D: NA
V: TRBV15
J: TRBJ1-2
size: NA
CDR3: CATSRAGTDANYGYTF
DNA: TGTGCCACCAGCAGAGCTGGGACGGATGCTAACTATGGCTACACCTTC

D: NA
V: TRBV12-5
J: TRBJ1-5
size: NA
CDR3: CASGSKPYSNQPQHF
DNA: TGTGCTAGTGGTTCTAAGCCATATAGCAATCAGCCCCAGCATTTT

D: NA
V: TRBV12-3/TRBV12-4
J: TRBJ1-2
size: many
CDR3: CASRSTVRQWYGYTF
DNA: TGTGCCAGCAGGTCCACCGTCAGGCAGTGGTATGGCTACACCTTC

D: NA
V: TRBV7-2
J: TRBJ2-3
size: few
CDR3: CASSILTDTQYF
DNA: TGTGCCAGCAGCATACTCACAGATACGCAGTATTTT

D: NA
V: TRBV11-1
J: TRBJ2-5
size: few
CDR3: CASSLAPEGETQYF
DNA: TGTGCCAGCAGCTTAGCCCCGGAGGGAGAGACCCAGTACTTC

D: TRBD1
V: TRBV7-8
J: TRBJ2-6
size: NA
CDR3: CASSSGTGNSGANVLTF
DNA: TGTGCCAGCAGCTCCGGGACAGGGAACTCTGGGGCCAACGTCCTGACTTTC

D: TRBD1
V: TRBV15
J: TRBJ1-3
size: many
CDR3: CATSRTGRRSLGNTIYF
DNA: TGTGCCACCAGCAGGACAGGGCGAAGGAGTCTTGGAAACACCATATATTTT

D: TRBD1
V: TRBV29-1
J: TRBJ1-2
size: NA
CDR3: CSVGPSQGGYTF
DNA: TGCAGCGTTGGGCCCTCACAGGGGGGCTACACCTTC

D: NA
V: TRBV28
J: TRBJ1-5
size: many
CDR3: CASITGGTDQPQHF
DNA: TGTGCCAGCATCACAGGAGGCACAGATCAGCCCCAGCATTTT

D: TRBD1
V: TRBV6-2/TRBV6-3
J: TRBJ2-3
size: few
CDR3: CASRPGQVRTADTQYF
DNA: TGTGCCAGCAGACCGGGACAGGTTAGGACTGCAGATACGCAGTATTTT

D: NA
V: TRBV7-2
J: TRBJ1-5
size: few
CDR3: CASSSPTGSNQPQHF
DNA: TGTGCCAGCAGCTCACCGACAGGTAGCAATCAGCCCCAGCATTTT

D: TRBD1
V: TRBV29-1
J: TRBJ1-2
size: many
CDR3: CSVGTGGNYGYTF
DNA: TGCAGCGTTGGGACAGGGGGTAACTATGGCTACACCTTC